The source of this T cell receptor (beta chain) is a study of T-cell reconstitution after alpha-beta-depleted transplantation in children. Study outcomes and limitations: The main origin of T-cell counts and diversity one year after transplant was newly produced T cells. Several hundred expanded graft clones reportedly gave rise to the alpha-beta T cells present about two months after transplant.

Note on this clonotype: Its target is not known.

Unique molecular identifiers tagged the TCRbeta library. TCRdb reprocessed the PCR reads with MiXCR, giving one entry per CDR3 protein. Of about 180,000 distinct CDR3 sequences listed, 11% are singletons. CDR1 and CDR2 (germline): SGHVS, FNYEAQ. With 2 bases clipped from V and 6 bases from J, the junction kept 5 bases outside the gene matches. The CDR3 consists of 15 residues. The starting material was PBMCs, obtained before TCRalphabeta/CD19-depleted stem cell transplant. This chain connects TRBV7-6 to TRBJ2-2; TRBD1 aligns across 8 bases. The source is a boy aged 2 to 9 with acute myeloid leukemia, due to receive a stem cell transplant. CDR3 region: CASSLTGGQPGELFF. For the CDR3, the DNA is TGTGCCAGCAGCTTAACAGGGGGGCAGCCCGGGGAGCTGTTTTTT.